The 3 T cell receptor beta chains reported below all come from one sample, sequenced in a study of T cells after yellow fever vaccination. TCRdb re-called the 5' RACE reads with MiXCR, one entry per CDR3 protein. Of 100,000 to 150,000 distinct CDR3 sequences in the sample, approximately 9% were seen once. The source was CD8+ T cells sorted from PBMCs, collected on the day of the yellow fever booster vaccination. The origin of the receptors is a man in his late teens or twenties who received the YFV17D yellow fever vaccine.

J is TRBJ2-7 and V is TRBV27, with 13 bases fitting TRBD2. After removal of 6 bases from V and 5 bases from J, the junction contained 1 base not matched to a gene. This CDR3 spans 13 amino acids. Germline CDR1 and CDR2: MNHEY and SMNVEV (reference sequence). CDR3 residues: CASRGLAGNEQYV. CDR3 nucleotide sequence: TGTGCCAGCAGGGGACTAGCGGGGAACGAGCAGTACGTC.

This chain connects TRBV7-8 to TRBJ1-1; 9 bases are shared with TRBD1. The CDR3 extends over 15 amino acids. The V and J ends lost 2 bases and 4 bases, in that order; junction bases with no gene match: 5. Germline values: CDR1 SGHVS, CDR2 FQNEAQ. The CDR3 coding sequence is TGTGCCAGCAGCTTAACCTGGACAGGGGCCACTGAAGCTTTCTTT. This codes for CASSLTWTGATEAFF.

This clonotype has more than one count but fewer than ten. The gene calls are TRBV19 and TRBJ1-5; TRBD1 might be the D (5 bases). Germline loops: CDR1 LNHDA, CDR2 SQIVND (reference sequence). CDR3 length: 15 residues. V lost 5 bases to trimming and J lost 6 bases, with 17 bases between them. The CDR3 loop reads CASSPGAVIRQPQHF. The CDR3 nucleotides are TGTGCCAGTAGTCCTGGGGCGGTTATTCGTCAGCCCCAGCATTTT.